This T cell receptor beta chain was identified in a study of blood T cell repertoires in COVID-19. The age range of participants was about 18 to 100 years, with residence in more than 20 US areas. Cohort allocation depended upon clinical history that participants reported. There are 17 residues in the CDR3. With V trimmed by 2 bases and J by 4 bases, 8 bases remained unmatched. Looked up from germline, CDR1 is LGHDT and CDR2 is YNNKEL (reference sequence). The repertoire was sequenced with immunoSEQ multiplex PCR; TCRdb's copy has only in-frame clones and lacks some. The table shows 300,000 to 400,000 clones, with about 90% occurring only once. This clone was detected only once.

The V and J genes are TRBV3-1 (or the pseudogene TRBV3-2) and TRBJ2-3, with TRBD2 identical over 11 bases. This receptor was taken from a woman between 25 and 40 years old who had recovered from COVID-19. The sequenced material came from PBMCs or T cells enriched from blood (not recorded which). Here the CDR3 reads CASSQRRASGGSDTQYF. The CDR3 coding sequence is TGTGCCAGCAGCCAAAGGCGAGCTAGCGGGGGGTCAGATACGCAGTATTTT.